These 24 T cell receptor beta chains were all obtained from the same sample, sequenced in a study of Graves' ophthalmopathy and Graves' hyperthyroidism. CDR3 regions of TCR beta were amplified from RNA transcripts. The first round was an RT-PCR with HTBI primers, and the second round was a multiplex PCR. TCRdb processed the multiplex PCR reads anew with MiXCR; each CDR3 protein has one entry. In the table there are some 150,000 distinct CDR3 sequences, roughly two fifths of which are singletons. Sample: peripheral blood. The receptors originated from a man younger than 40 with Graves' ophthalmopathy.

This clonotype was picked up many times. V gene TRBV4-3 combines with J gene TRBJ1-1; D gene unclear. This CDR3 has 15 residues. Trimming shortened V by 0 bases and J by 0 bases, and 8 bases separated the two germline ends. Germline V CDR1 and CDR2: LGHNA, YSLEER. The CDR3 reads CASSQDHRMNTEAFF. The CDR3 DNA sequence: TGCGCCAGCAGCCAAGATCATCGGATGAACACTGAAGCTTTCTTT.

The rearrangement links TRBV6-1 to TRBJ2-7; 9 nucleotides align to TRBD1. Germline CDR1 and CDR2: MNHNS and SASEGT. V was pared by 8 bases and J by 2 bases, with 4 bases of the junction left unmatched. The CDR3 is 13 residues long. As DNA, the CDR3 is TGTGCCAGCCAGGACAGGGGCGCCTACGAGCAGTACTTC. Protein: CASQDRGAYEQYF.

The chain links TRBV12-3 or TRBV12-4 to TRBJ2-7, with 8 bases identical to TRBD2. After removal of 3 bases from V and 4 bases from J, the junction contained 5 bases not matched to a gene. The CDR3 loop spans 14 amino acids. CDR3 in DNA: TGTGCCAGCAGTTTTTCCGGGAGGGCTTACGAGCAGTACTTC. Its protein is CASSFSGRAYEQYF.

The chain joins TRBV12-3 or TRBV12-4 to TRBJ1-2, with D unresolved. V was shortened by 10 bases and J by 5 bases, with 23 bases between the two germline ends. The CDR3 has 15 residues. The CDR3 sequence is CATIIPTVFGYGYTF. CDR3 bases: TGTGCCACCATCATCCCGACTGTATTTGGGTATGGCTACACCTTC.

V gene TRBV6-2 or TRBV6-3 combines with J gene TRBJ1-5, with TRBD1 matching 9 bases. The CDR3 extends over 17 amino acids. The germline CDR1 and CDR2 sequences are MNHEY and SVGEGT. Trimming at V came to 6 bases and at J to 0 bases, leaving 9 bases not matched to a gene. The CDR3 loop is CASRAGQGSLSNQPQHF. In nucleotides, the CDR3 is TGTGCCAGCAGGGCGGGACAGGGTTCCCTTAGCAATCAGCCCCAGCATTTT.

This clonotype was seen at least ten times. V usage is TRBV28 and J usage is TRBJ1-3; D ambiguous. Germline V lookup: CDR1 MDHEN, CDR2 SYDVKM. Between the trimmed V and J ends, which lost 1 base and 4 bases, there was a span of 11 bases. This CDR3 spans 15 amino acids. CDR3 loop: CASSLSWGSGNTIYF. In DNA form, the CDR3 reads TGTGCCAGCAGTTTATCGTGGGGAAGCGGAAACACCATATATTTT.

This clonotype was picked up many times. This rearrangement joins TRBV6-1 to TRBJ1-1; 7 bases line up with TRBD1. The CDR3 consists of 13 residues. Germline V lookup: CDR1 MNHNS, CDR2 SASEGT. Trimming at V came to 6 bases and at J to 7 bases, leaving 8 bases not matched to a gene. For the CDR3, the DNA is TGTGCCAGCAGATTGACAGGGAGGCATGAAGCTTTCTTT. This gives the protein CASRLTGRHEAFF.

Ten or more counts support this clonotype. The gene calls are TRBV28 and TRBJ1-6; D uncertain. The CDR3 length is 14 residues. The V end was cut by 2 bases, the J end by 6 bases, with 8 bases between. The germline V gene has CDR1 MDHEN and CDR2 SYDVKM. CDR3 sequence (DNA): TGTGCCAGCAGTTTAAGGGTCTCTAATTCACCCCTCCACTTT. Protein product: CASSLRVSNSPLHF.

In this sample, this clonotype turned up a few times. The chain joins TRBV6-8 to TRBJ2-2, with 7 positions matching TRBD1. Germline values: CDR1 MNHGY, CDR2 SAAAGT. The junction had 8 bases not matched to a gene; V was cut back by 6 bases and J by 4 bases. The CDR3 totals 15 residues. This CDR3 is CASRFKTGITGELFF. Written as DNA, the CDR3 is TGTGCCAGCAGATTCAAGACAGGGATCACCGGGGAGCTGTTTTTT.

The chain combines TRBV27 with TRBJ2-7; D gene uncertain. Germline CDR1 MNHEY, CDR2 SMNVEV (reference sequence). V shed 1 base and J shed 3 bases, with 10 bases lying between them. The CDR3 consists of 14 residues. The DNA for the CDR3 is TGTGCCAGCAGTTTATACGGCACCCGCTACGAGCAGTACTTC. Protein: CASSLYGTRYEQYF.

The V call is TRBV6-5, the J call TRBJ1-5, with D perhaps TRBD1 (5 bases). This CDR3 is 17 amino acids long. Trimming stripped 7 bases from V and 8 bases from J, with 27 bases between. Germline loops: CDR1 MNHEY, CDR2 SVGAGI. In nucleotides, the CDR3 is TGTGCCAGCACTTTACCGAGCCAGGGCCCTGAGGGTGAGCCCCAGCATTTT. Amino acids: CASTLPSQGPEGEPQHF.

This clonotype was counted between two and nine times. This chain uses TRBV6-2 or TRBV6-3 with TRBJ2-7; 7 bases are shared with TRBD1. The length of the CDR3 is 16 residues. V gave up 5 bases and J gave up 1 base; unmatched junction bases: 11. Looked up from germline, CDR1 is MNHEY and CDR2 is SVGEGT. The CDR3 nucleotides read TGTGCCAGCAGTAACCCCCTCAAGACAGGGTCCTACGAGCAGTACTTC. Its translation: CASSNPLKTGSYEQYF.

This clonotype was detected ten times or more. The chain is built from TRBV29-1 and TRBJ1-3; D remains ambiguous. CDR3 size: 14 residues. Germline V gene data show CDR1 as SQVTM and CDR2 as ANQGSEA. V lost 3 bases, J lost 2 bases, and 11 bases lay in between. CDR3 sequence reads: CSVEAEITGNTIYF. The CDR3 bases are TGCAGCGTTGAGGCGGAGATAACTGGAAACACCATATATTTT.

This clonotype was recorded at least ten times. This may arise from a read error, as a much more abundant clone is one base away. V usage is TRBV19 and J usage is TRBJ2-2, with 7 bases lining up with TRBD1. Germline V gives CDR1 LNHDA, CDR2 SQIVND (reference sequence). V lost 9 bases and J lost 4; bases outside the gene matches: 14. The CDR3 runs to 16 residues. CDR3 amino acids: CASRTGQVGRTGELFF. In DNA form, the CDR3 reads TGTGCCAGCCGAACCGGACAGGTCGGACGCACCGGGGAGCTGTTTTTT.

This clonotype appeared many times. The chain is built from TRBV28 and TRBJ1-2, with TRBD1 as a possible D gene (5 bases). CDR1 and CDR2 (germline): MDHEN, SYDVKM. V was clipped by 7 bases and J by 4 bases, with 13 bases between them. The CDR3 spans 13 residues. The CDR3 nucleotides read TGTGCCAGCATCTCGGGGCGGGGCTATGGCTACACCTTC. This codes for CASISGRGYGYTF.

This chain connects TRBV28 to TRBJ2-7; no definite D call. The germline V gene has CDR1 MDHEN and CDR2 SYDVKM. Trimming cost V 6 bases and J 4 bases, with 10 bases left between them. This CDR3 is 12 amino acids long. Here the CDR3 DNA reads TGTGCCAGCAGCCTAAACCGGTACGAGCAGTACTTC. Encoded protein: CASSLNRYEQYF.

The table lists this clonotype with many counts. The chain combines TRBV20-1 with TRBJ1-5, with TRBD1 matching over 7 bases. Germline V gene lookup returns CDR1 DFQATT and CDR2 SNEGSKA (reference sequence). The CDR3 extends over 15 amino acids. V lost 0 bases, J lost 4 bases, and 6 bases stayed unmatched. The CDR3 DNA sequence: TGCAGTGCTAGAGACAGGGGGGGGGGGAATCAGCCCCAGCATTTT. This encodes CSARDRGGGNQPQHF.

This clonotype was recorded at least ten times. V and J are TRBV5-1 and TRBJ2-5; tentatively, D is TRBD1 (6 bases). CDR3 length equals 16 residues. Germline V gene data show CDR1 as SGHRS and CDR2 as YFSETQ. Trimming took 7 bases from V and 5 from J, leaving 24 bases between them. CDR3 in DNA: TGCGCCAGCTCCTTGAAGACAGGACCACTGTGGGAGACCCAGTACTTC. Protein sequence: CASSLKTGPLWETQYF.

The chain links TRBV11-2 to TRBJ2-7; maybe TRBD1 (5 bases). Germline assignment: CDR1 SGHAT and CDR2 FQNNGV. V gave up 0 bases and J gave up 7 bases, with 10 bases separating them. This CDR3 comprises 13 residues. The CDR3 DNA reads TGTGCCAGCAGCTTAGACAGGGCTCGGGAGCAGTACTTC. Translating gives CASSLDRAREQYF. The full variable domain, in which reference TRBV11-2 and TRBJ2-7 provide the parts outside the CDR3, is EAGVAQSPRYKIIEKRQSVAFWCNPISGHATLYWYQQILGQGPKLLIQFQNNGVVDDSQLPKDRFSAERLKGVDSTLKIQPAKLEDSAVYLCASSLDRAREQYFGPGTRLTVT.

In this sample, this clonotype turned up many times. The gene calls are TRBV6-2 or TRBV6-3 and TRBJ2-7; 9 positions agree with TRBD1. V shed 6 bases, J shed 2 bases, and the junction held 2 bases outside the gene matches. This CDR3 contains 13 residues. In germline, CDR1 is MNHEY, CDR2 SVGEGT. CDR3 sequence: CASRWTGAYEQYF. For the CDR3, the DNA is TGTGCCAGCAGGTGGACAGGGGCCTACGAGCAGTACTTC.

The J gene is TRBJ2-7, the V gene TRBV12-3 or TRBV12-4, with 11 nucleotides matching TRBD1. CDR3 length equals 14 residues. V shed 6 bases, J shed 6 bases, and the junction held 7 bases outside the gene matches. CDR3 nucleotides: TGTGCCAGCAGACCCGGGACAGGGGGAGGCGAGCAGTACTTC. Its protein is CASRPGTGGGEQYF.

This clonotype was picked up many times. The chain joins TRBV20-1 to TRBJ1-5, with D possibly TRBD1 on 5 matching bases. Between the trimmed V and J ends, which lost 3 bases and 2 bases, there was a span of 14 bases. The CDR3 totals 15 residues. Germline CDR1 DFQATT, CDR2 SNEGSKA (reference sequence). The DNA of the CDR3 is TGCAGTGCTAGGGGTGGGGCGCGGGGCAATCAGCCCCAGCATTTT. Its translation: CSARGGARGNQPQHF.

The chain employs TRBV6-1 and TRBJ1-1; 7 bases match TRBD1. The V and J ends lost 3 bases and 4 bases, in that order; junction bases with no gene match: 5. The CDR3 sequence is 14 residues long. Per the germline V gene, CDR1 is MNHNS and CDR2 is SASEGT. Here the CDR3 DNA reads TGTGCCAGCAGTGAGATACAGGGGAGCACTGAAGCTTTCTTT. Translation: CASSEIQGSTEAFF.

At least ten counts were recorded for this clonotype. This rearrangement joins TRBV24-1 to TRBJ1-5; 7 bases agree with TRBD1. This CDR3 spans 13 amino acids. J was trimmed by 8 bases and V by 5 bases; bases with no gene match: 5. CDR1 and CDR2 from the germline V gene are KGHDR and SFDVKD. The CDR3 sequence is CATSVDRQEPQHF. The CDR3 nucleotides read TGTGCCACCAGTGTGGACAGGCAGGAGCCCCAGCATTTT.